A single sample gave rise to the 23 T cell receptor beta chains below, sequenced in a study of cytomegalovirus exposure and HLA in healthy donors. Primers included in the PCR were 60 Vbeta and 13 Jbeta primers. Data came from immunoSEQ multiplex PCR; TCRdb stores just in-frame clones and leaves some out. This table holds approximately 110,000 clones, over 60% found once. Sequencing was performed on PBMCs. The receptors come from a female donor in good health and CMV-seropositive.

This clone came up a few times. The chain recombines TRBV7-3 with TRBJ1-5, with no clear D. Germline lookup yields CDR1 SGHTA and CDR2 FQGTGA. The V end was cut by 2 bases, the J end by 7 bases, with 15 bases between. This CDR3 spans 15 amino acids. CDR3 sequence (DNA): TGTGCCAGCAGCTTAGATGGGCAGCCTAGCCAGCCCCAGCATTTT. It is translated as CASSLDGQPSQPQHF. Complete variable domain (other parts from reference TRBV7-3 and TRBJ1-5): GAGVSQTPSNKVTEKGKYVELRCDPISGHTALYWYRQSLGQGPEFLIYFQGTGAADDSGLPNDRFFAVRPEGSVSTLKIQRTERGDSAVYLCASSLDGQPSQPQHFGDGTRLSIL.

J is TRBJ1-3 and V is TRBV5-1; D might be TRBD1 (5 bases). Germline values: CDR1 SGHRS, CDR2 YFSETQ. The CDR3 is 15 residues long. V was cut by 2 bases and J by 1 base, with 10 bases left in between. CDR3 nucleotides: TGCGCCAGCAGCTTCTCCGGGGGTTCTGGAAACACCATATATTTT. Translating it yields CASSFSGGSGNTIYF.

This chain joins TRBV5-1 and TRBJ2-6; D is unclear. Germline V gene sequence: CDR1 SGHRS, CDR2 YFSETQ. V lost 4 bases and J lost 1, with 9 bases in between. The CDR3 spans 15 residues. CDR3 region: CASSLLLSGANVLTF. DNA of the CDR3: TGCGCCAGCAGCCTCTTGTTGTCTGGGGCCAACGTCCTGACTTTC.

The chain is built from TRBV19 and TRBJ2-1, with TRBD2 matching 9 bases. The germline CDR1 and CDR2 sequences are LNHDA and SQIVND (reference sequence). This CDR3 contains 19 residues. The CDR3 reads CATTELAGGGWGSYNEQFF. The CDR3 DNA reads TGTGCTACTACGGAACTGGCGGGAGGGGGGTGGGGCTCCTACAATGAGCAGTTCTTC. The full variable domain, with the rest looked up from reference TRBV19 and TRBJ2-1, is DGGITQSPKYLFRKEGQNVTLSCEQNLNHDAMYWYRQDPGQGLRLIYYSQIVNDFQKGDIAEGYSVSREKKESFPLTVTSAQKNPTAFYLCATTELAGGGWGSYNEQFFGPGTRLTVL.

Here the CDR3 reads CSAREVSNSPLHF. The CDR3 bases are TGCAGCGCTAGAGAAGTCAGCAATTCACCCCTCCACTTT. The V and J genes are TRBV29-1 and TRBJ1-6; no clear D gene. The CDR3 covers 13 residues. Deletions cut 7 bases from V and 7 bases from J, with 14 bases between. The V gene's germline CDR1 is SQVTM and CDR2 ANQGSEA.

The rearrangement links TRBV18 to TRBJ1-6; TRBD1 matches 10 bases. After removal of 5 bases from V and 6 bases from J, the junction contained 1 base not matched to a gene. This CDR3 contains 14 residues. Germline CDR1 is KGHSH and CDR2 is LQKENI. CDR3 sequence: CASSGQGVNSPLHF. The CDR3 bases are TGTGCCAGCTCAGGACAGGGGGTTAATTCACCCCTCCACTTT.

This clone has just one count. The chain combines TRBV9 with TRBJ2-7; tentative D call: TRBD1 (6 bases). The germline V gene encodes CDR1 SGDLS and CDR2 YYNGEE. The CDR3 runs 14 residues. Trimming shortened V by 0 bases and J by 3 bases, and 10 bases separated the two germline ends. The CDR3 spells CASSVGAGVYEQYF. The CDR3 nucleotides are TGTGCCAGCAGCGTAGGTGCAGGGGTCTACGAGCAGTACTTC. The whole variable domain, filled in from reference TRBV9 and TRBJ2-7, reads DSGVTQTPKHLITATGQRVTLRCSPRSGDLSVYWYQQSLDQGLQFLIQYYNGEERAKGNILERFSAQQFPDLHSELNLSSLELGDSALYFCASSVGAGVYEQYFGPGTRLTVT.

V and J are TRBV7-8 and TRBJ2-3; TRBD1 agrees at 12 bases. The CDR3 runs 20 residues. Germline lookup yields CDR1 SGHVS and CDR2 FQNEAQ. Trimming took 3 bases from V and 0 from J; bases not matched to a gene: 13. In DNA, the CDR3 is TGTGCCAGCAGCTTTACCCCGACCGGGACAGGGGGCCGAAGCACAGATACGCAGTATTTT. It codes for CASSFTPTGTGGRSTDTQYF.

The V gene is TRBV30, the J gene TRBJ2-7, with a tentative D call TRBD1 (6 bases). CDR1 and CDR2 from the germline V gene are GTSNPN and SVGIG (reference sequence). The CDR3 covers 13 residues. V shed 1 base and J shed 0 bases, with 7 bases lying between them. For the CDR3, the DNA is TGTGCCTGGAGTGAGGACAGCTCCTACGAGCAGTACTTC. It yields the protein CAWSEDSSYEQYF. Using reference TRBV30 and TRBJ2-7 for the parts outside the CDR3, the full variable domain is SQTIHQWPATLVQPVGSPLSLECTVEGTSNPNLYWYRQAAGRGLQLLFYSVGIGQISSEVPQNLSASRPQDRQFILSSKKLLLSDSGFYLCAWSEDSSYEQYFGPGTRLTVT.

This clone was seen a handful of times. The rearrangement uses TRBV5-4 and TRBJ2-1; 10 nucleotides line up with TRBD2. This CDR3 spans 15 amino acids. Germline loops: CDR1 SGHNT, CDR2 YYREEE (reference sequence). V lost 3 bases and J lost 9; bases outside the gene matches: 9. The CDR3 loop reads CASSSLAGAVGEQFF. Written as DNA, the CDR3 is TGTGCCAGCAGCTCCCTAGCGGGGGCCGTGGGTGAGCAGTTCTTC. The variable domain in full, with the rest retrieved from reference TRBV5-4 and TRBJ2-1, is ETGVTQSPTHLIKTRGQQVTLRCSSQSGHNTVSWYQQALGQGPQFIFQYYREEENGRGNFPPRFSGLQFPNYSSELNVNALELDDSALYLCASSSLAGAVGEQFFGPGTRLTVL.

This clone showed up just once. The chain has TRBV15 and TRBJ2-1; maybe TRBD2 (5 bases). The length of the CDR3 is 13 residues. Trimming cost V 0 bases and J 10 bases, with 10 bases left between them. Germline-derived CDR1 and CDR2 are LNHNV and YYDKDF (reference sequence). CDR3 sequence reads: CATSRDSGKEQFF. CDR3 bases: TGTGCCACCAGCAGAGATTCCGGGAAGGAGCAGTTCTTC.

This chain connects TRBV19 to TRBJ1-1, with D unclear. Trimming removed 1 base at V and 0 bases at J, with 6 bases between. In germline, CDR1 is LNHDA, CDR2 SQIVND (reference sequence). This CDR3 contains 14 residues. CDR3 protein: CASSIAGMNTEAFF. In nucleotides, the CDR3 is TGTGCCAGTAGTATAGCCGGTATGAACACTGAAGCTTTCTTT.

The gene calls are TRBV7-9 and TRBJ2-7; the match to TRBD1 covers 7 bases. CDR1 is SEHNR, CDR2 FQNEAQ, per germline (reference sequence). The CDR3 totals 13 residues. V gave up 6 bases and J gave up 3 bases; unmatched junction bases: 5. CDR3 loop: CASSHRDSYEQYF. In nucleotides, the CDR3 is TGTGCCAGCAGTCACCGGGACAGCTACGAGCAGTACTTC.

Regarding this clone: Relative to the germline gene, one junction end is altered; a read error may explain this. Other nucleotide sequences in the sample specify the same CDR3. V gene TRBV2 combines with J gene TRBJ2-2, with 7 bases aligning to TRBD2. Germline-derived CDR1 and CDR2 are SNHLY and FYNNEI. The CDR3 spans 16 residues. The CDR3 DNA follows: TGTGCCAGCAGCCAGTTCCTAGCGGCGAACACCGGAGAGCTGTTTTTT. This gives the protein CASSQFLAANTGELFF.

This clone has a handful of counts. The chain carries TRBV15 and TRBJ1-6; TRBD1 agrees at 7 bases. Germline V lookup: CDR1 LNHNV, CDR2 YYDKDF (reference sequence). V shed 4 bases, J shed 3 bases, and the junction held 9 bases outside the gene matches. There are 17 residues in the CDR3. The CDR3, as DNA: TGTGCCACCAGCAAGACAGGGCTGGAGGTCTATAATTCACCCCTCCACTTT. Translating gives CATSKTGLEVYNSPLHF.

CDR3 loop: CASTTGQGGVFF. DNA of the CDR3: TGTGCCAGCACCACAGGACAGGGTGGTGTGTTCTTC. This sequence joins TRBV6-5 and TRBJ2-1, with 8 nucleotides matching TRBD1. Trimming cost V 7 bases and J 15 bases; bases outside gene matches: 11. This CDR3 has 12 amino acids. Germline V gives CDR1 MNHEY, CDR2 SVGAGI.

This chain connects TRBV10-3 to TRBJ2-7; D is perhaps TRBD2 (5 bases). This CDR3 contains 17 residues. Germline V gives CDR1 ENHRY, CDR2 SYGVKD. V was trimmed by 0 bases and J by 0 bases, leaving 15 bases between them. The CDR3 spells CAISESISGKPSYEQYF. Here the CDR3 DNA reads TGTGCCATCAGTGAGTCGATATCGGGGAAGCCCTCCTACGAGCAGTACTTC.

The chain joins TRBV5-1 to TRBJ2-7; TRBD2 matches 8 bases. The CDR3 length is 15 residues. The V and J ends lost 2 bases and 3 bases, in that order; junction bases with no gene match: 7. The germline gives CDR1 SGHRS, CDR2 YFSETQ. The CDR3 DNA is TGCGCCAGCAGCTTCACCGGGAGGGCCGGCTACGAGCAGTACTTC. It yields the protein CASSFTGRAGYEQYF.

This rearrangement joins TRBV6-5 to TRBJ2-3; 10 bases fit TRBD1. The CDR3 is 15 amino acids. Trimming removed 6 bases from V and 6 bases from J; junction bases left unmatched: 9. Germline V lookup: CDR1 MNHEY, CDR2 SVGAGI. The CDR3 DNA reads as TGTGCCAGCAGACTGATTGGGACAGGGGTGGATACGCAGTATTTT. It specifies CASRLIGTGVDTQYF.

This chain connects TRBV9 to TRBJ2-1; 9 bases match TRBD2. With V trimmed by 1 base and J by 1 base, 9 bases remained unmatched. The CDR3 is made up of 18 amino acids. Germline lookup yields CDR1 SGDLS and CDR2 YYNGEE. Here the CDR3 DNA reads TGTGCCAGCAGCGTACAGGCGGGAGGGGGGAGGTCCTACAATGAGCAGTTCTTC. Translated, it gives CASSVQAGGGRSYNEQFF. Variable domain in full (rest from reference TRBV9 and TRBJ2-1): DSGVTQTPKHLITATGQRVTLRCSPRSGDLSVYWYQQSLDQGLQFLIQYYNGEERAKGNILERFSAQQFPDLHSELNLSSLELGDSALYFCASSVQAGGGRSYNEQFFGPGTRLTVL.

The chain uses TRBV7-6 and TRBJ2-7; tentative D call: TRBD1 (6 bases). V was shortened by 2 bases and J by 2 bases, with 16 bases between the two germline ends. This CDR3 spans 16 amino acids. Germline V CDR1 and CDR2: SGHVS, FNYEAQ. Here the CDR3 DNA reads TGTGCCAGCAGCTTACCCCAGGGGACCGGGGCCTACGAGCAGTACTTC. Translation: CASSLPQGTGAYEQYF.

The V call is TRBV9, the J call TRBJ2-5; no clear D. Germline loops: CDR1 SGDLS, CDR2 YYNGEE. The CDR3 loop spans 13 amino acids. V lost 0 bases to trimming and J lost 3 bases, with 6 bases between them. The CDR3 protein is CASSVAEEETQYF. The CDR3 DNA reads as TGTGCCAGCAGCGTAGCTGAGGAAGAGACCCAGTACTTC.

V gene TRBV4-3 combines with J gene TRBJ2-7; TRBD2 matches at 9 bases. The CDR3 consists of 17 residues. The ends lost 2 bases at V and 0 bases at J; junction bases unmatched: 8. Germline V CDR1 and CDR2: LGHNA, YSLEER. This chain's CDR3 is CASSQRLAEVSSYEQYF. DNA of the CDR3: TGCGCCAGCAGCCAAAGACTAGCGGAGGTGAGCTCCTACGAGCAGTACTTC.